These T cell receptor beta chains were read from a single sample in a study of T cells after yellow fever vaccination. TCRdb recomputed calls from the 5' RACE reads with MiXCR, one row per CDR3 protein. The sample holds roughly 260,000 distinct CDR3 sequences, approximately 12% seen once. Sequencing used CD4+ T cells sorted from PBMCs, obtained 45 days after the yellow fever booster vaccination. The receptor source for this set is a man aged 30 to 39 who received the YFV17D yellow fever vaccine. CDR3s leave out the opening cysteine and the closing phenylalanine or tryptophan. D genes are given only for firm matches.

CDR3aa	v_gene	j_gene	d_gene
SASVGVSYEQF	TRBV20-1	TRBJ2-1	.
ASSYSKKTQY	TRBV6-2/TRBV6-3	TRBJ2-5	.
ASIRTGGNGELF	TRBV19	TRBJ2-2	TRBD1
ASSSPYLTEAF	TRBV12-3/TRBV12-4	TRBJ1-1	.
SAQDRIGSYNEQF	TRBV20-1	TRBJ2-1	TRBD1
ASSLDTGTAQEQY	TRBV5-1	TRBJ2-7	.
ASSQETEYNEQF	TRBV4-3	TRBJ2-1	.
ASSYSSRDTQY	TRBV4-3	TRBJ2-3	.
AISELTGVTDTQY	TRBV10-3	TRBJ2-3	TRBD1
ASSPRGLAGRVPDTQY	TRBV11-1	TRBJ2-3	TRBD2
SVANQETQY	TRBV29-1	TRBJ2-5	.
SAFGGSRKETQY	TRBV20-1	TRBJ2-5	TRBD2
SARGVNTGELF	TRBV20-1	TRBJ2-2	TRBD2
ASSSTSRQEDGQPQH	TRBV7-3	TRBJ1-5	.
ASSLTGTGGKSILGNTIY	TRBV11-1	TRBJ1-3	TRBD1
ASRDASYEQY	TRBV5-1	TRBJ2-7	.
ASSTDPGRQPQH	TRBV12-3/TRBV12-4	TRBJ1-5	.
ASRVDNNPSYEQY	TRBV2	TRBJ2-7	.
ATSRDTNIYEQY	TRBV15	TRBJ2-7	.
SARSGRWLETQY	TRBV20-1	TRBJ2-5	.
SVGLTSVSYNEQF	TRBV29-1	TRBJ2-1	.
ASSSSGSGEETQY	TRBV5-1	TRBJ2-5	TRBD2